The 3 T cell receptor beta chains below were found in one sample sequenced in a study of shared clonotypes between healthy human individuals. Some clones are missing from TCRdb's copy, which holds only in-frame ones; the method was immunoSEQ multiplex PCR. The sample holds around 500,000 clones, more than 75% seen once. Sample: PBMCs. The source of these receptors is a woman between 35 and 50 years old in good health. Some clones in this sample may be carry-over from other donors' samples.

The chain combines TRBV19 with TRBJ2-7; perhaps TRBD1 as D (7 bases). The germline V gene has CDR1 LNHDA and CDR2 SQIVND (reference sequence). The CDR3 loop spans 13 amino acids. The V and J ends lost 5 bases and 6 bases respectively, with 14 bases between them. Here the CDR3 reads CASSAGQEGEQYF. The DNA of the CDR3 is TGTGCCAGTAGTGCCGGACAGGAGGGCGAGCAGTACTTC.

As for this clone: This may be a read error: a much more frequent sequence differs by one nucleotide. Other DNA variants within this sample encode the same CDR3. The rearrangement joins TRBV27 to TRBJ1-5, with D unresolved. Germline V gene data show CDR1 as MNHEY and CDR2 as SMNVEV (reference sequence). The germline V and J ends were trimmed by 3 bases and 4 bases, with 1 base remaining between them. This CDR3 spans 11 amino acids. The CDR3 coding sequence is TGTGCCAGCAGTTTTAATCAGCCCCAGCATTTT. Protein sequence: CASSFNQPQHF.

V usage is TRBV7-9 and J usage is TRBJ2-3; D is possibly TRBD1 (6 bases). Germline V lookup: CDR1 SEHNR, CDR2 FQNEAQ (reference sequence). The CDR3 runs to 14 residues. V was pared by 3 bases and J by 1 base, with 8 bases between. The CDR3 sequence is CASSFRQGTDTQYF. DNA of the CDR3: TGTGCCAGCAGCTTCCGACAGGGCACAGATACGCAGTATTTT.